A selection of T cell receptor beta chains follows, all from one sample in a study of blood T cell repertoires in COVID-19. The assay was immunoSEQ multiplex PCR, and TCRdb's table has in-frame clones only and misses some. The data contain some 130,000 clones, about 89% of them singletons. Sequencing input: peripheral blood. The receptor set was obtained from a man in his forties or fifties with active COVID-19. Each CDR3 is given with its conserved first and last residue. Fields, in order: J gene, clone size, V gene, D gene, CDR3 protein, CDR3 DNA. D genes are given only for firm matches. Rows give clone size only sometimes, using once, few, many, or a class for an expanded clone.

TRBJ1-6 | NA | TRBV18 | TRBD1 | CASSLNLGQGSSPLHF | TGTGCCAGCTCACTCAATCTGGGACAGGGGAGTTCACCCCTCCACTTT
TRBJ1-2 | NA | TRBV6-5 | NA | CASRLTGINAYGYTF | TGTGCCAGCAGACTAACAGGGATCAACGCCTATGGCTACACCTTC
TRBJ2-7 | NA | TRBV7-2 | NA | CASSLAQVSNYEQYF | TGTGCCAGCAGCTTAGCCCAGGTGTCGAACTACGAGCAGTACTTC
TRBJ1-5 | NA | TRBV28 | NA | CASNLQQRPQHF | TGTGCCAGCAACCTCCAACAAAGGCCCCAGCATTTT
TRBJ1-5 | NA | TRBV27 | NA | CASSRGGFGQPQHF | TGTGCCAGCTCGAGGGGGGGCTTTGGTCAGCCCCAGCATTTT
TRBJ2-4 | NA | TRBV7-2 | NA | CASSLGQNLAKNIQYF | TGTGCCAGCAGCTTAGGACAGAACCTAGCCAAAAACATTCAGTACTTC
TRBJ1-6 | NA | TRBV27 | NA | CASSPQGNSPLHF | TGTGCCAGCAGTCCTCAGGGAAATTCACCCCTCCACTTT
TRBJ2-7 | few | TRBV7-2 | NA | CASSPRWGPNGQYF | TGTGCCAGCAGCCCCAGATGGGGGCCCAATGGGCAGTACTTC
TRBJ1-3 | NA | TRBV7-9 | NA | CASSLSQGGNTIYF | TGTGCCAGCAGCTTAAGTCAGGGAGGAAACACCATATATTTT
TRBJ2-7 | once | TRBV9 | TRBD1 | CASSANLYRGSYEQYF | TGTGCCAGCAGCGCTAACCTATACAGGGGGTCCTACGAGCAGTACTTC
TRBJ2-5 | NA | TRBV11-3 | NA | CASSPVEEGETQYF | TGTGCCAGCAGCCCGGTTGAGGAGGGAGAGACCCAGTACTTC
TRBJ1-2 | NA | TRBV6-4 | TRBD1 | CASSRTGGNDGYTF | TGTGCCAGCAGCCGGACAGGGGGAAACGATGGCTACACCTTC